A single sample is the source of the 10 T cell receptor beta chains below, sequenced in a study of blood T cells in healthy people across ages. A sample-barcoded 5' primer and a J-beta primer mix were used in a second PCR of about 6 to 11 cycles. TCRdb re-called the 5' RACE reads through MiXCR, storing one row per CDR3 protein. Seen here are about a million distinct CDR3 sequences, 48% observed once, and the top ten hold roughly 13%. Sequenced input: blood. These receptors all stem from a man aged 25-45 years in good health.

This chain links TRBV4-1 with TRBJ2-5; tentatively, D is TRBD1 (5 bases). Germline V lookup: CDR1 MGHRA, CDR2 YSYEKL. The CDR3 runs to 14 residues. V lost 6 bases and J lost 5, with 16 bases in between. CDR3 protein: CASSRARVVETQYF. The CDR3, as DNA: TGCGCCAGCAGTAGAGCCAGGGTCGTGGAGACCCAGTACTTC.

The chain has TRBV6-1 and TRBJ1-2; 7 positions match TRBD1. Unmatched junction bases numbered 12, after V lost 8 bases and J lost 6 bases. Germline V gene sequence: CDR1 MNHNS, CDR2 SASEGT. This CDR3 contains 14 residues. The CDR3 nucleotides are TGTGCCAGCCCGGAGGACGACAGGGTCGATGGCTACACCTTC. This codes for CASPEDDRVDGYTF.

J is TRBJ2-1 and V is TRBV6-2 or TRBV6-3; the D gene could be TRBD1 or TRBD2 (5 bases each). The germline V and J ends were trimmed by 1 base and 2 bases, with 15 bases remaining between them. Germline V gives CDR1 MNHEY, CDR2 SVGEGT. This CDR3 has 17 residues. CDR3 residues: CASSYYSPGTPYNEQFF. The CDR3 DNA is TGTGCCAGCAGTTACTACTCCCCAGGGACCCCCTACAATGAGCAGTTCTTC.

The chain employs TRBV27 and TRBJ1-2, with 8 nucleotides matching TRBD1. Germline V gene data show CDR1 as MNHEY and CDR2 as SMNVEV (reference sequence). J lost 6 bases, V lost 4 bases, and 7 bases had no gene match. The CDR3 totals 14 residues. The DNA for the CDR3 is TGTGCCAGCAGTTACCGGGACAGGAAGCATGGCTACACCTTC. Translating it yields CASSYRDRKHGYTF.

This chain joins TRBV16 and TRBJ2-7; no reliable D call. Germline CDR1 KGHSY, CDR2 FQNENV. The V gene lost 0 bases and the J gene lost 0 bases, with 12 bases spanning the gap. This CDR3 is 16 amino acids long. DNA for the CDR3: TGTGCCAGCAGCCAATCCCCTGGAACAAGCTCCTACGAGCAGTACTTC. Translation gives CASSQSPGTSSYEQYF.

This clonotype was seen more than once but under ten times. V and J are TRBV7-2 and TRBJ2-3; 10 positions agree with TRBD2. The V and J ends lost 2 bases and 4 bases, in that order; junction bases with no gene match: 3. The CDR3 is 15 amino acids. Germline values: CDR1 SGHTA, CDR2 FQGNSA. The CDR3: CASSLLAGESDTQYF. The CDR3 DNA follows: TGTGCCAGCAGCTTACTAGCGGGGGAGTCAGATACGCAGTATTTT. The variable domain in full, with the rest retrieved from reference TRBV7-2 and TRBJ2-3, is GAGVSQSPSNKVTEKGKDVELRCDPISGHTALYWYRQSLGQGLEFLIYFQGNSAPDKSGLPSDRFSAERTGGSVSTLTIQRTQQEDSAVYLCASSLLAGESDTQYFGPGTRLTVL.

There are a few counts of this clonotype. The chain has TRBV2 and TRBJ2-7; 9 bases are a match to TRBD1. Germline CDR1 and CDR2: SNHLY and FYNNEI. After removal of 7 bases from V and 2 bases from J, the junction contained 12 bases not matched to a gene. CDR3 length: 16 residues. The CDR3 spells CASNPAPGQGPYEQYF. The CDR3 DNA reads TGTGCCAGCAATCCGGCGCCGGGACAGGGCCCCTACGAGCAGTACTTC. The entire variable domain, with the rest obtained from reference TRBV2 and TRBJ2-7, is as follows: EPEVTQTPSHQVTQMGQEVILRCVPISNHLYFYWYRQILGQKVEFLVSFYNNEISEKSEIFDDQFSVERPDGSNFTLKIRSTKLEDSAMYFCASNPAPGQGPYEQYFGPGTRLTVT.

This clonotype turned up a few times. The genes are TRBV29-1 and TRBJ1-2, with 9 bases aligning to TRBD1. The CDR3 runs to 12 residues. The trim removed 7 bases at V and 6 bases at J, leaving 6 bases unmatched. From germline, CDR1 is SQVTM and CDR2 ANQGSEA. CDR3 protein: CSAGTGRNGYTF. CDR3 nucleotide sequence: TGCAGCGCAGGGACAGGGCGGAATGGCTACACCTTC.

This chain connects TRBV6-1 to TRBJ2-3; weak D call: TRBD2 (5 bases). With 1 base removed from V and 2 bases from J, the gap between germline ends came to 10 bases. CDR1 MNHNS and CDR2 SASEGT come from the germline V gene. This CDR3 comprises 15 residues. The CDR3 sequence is CASSEVGRPTDTQYF. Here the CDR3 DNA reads TGTGCCAGCAGTGAAGTTGGGAGACCCACAGATACGCAGTATTTT.

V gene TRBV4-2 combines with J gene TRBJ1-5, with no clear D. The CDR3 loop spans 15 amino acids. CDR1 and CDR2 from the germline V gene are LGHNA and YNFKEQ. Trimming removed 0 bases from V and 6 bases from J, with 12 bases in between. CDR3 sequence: CASSQDFGYSQPQHF. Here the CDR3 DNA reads TGTGCCAGCAGCCAAGACTTCGGTTATAGTCAGCCCCAGCATTTT.